This T cell receptor (beta chain) was captured by sequencing in a study of T-cell memory formation after mild COVID-19. Study context: The two donors had largely donor-specific TCR clusters.

Study-level findings and limits: Mainly in CM and EM were contracting CD4+ clones; CD8+ were in EMRA. In pre-infection memory, a portion of responding clones appeared, which suggested that cross-reactive memory joined. The study found balanced CD4/CD8 in clones contracting day 15 to 85 and a CD4+ lean in later expanders.

TCRdb reprocessed the 5' RACE reads via MiXCR and lists one record per CDR3 protein. Seen here are nearly 350,000 distinct CDR3 sequences, 13% observed once, and the top ten hold about 21%. Only a few counts were recorded for this clonotype. Antigen unknown. The CDR3 spans 14 residues. Germline V gene sequence: CDR1 MNHEY, CDR2 SVGEGT. The V segment lost 6 bases and the J segment 5 bases; nucleotides outside the gene matches: 6. The TCR sequence derives from a man between 18 and 29 years old who had mild COVID-19 (a few samples of this study predate the infection). Cell type and time point are not known. V is TRBV6-2 or TRBV6-3 and J is TRBJ1-2; 10 bases align to TRBD1. The specimen was PBMCs or a T cell subset sorted from them (not recorded which). The CDR3 reads CASRTPGQGYGYTF. The CDR3 DNA follows: TGTGCCAGCAGGACTCCGGGACAGGGGTATGGCTACACCTTC.